A single sample gave rise to the 12 T cell receptor beta chains below, sequenced in a study of tumor-infiltrating lymphocytes in primary liver carcinoma. The investigators made TCR beta cDNA from 400 to 550 ng total RNA, using a constant-region primer. Investigators got TCR beta libraries out of three nested multiplex PCR rounds, done with slightly modified ARM-PCR. The first two PCR rounds, approximately 10 cycles each, used TRBV1-TRBV30 forward primers and a C-beta reverse primer. Each CDR3 protein gets one entry after TCRdb re-called the multiplex PCR reads with MiXCR. This table has about 110,000 distinct CDR3 sequences, about four fifths appearing once. It was from around 18-30 mg of unsorted bulk tissue that RNA and DNA were co-extracted. Source material: liver tumor tissue from sampling region 3. Subset given: tumor region T3, left-lateral pole. Source of these receptors: a man aged 40-50 years with primary liver carcinoma and hepatitis B virus infection.

This clonotype is a singleton in its sample. The junction does not match germline at one end; this may be a read error. The chain links TRBV29-1 to TRBJ2-7, with TRBD1 as a possible D gene (6 bases). Germline V lookup: CDR1 SQVTM, CDR2 ANQGSEA. The CDR3 totals 13 residues. The CDR3 DNA sequence: TGCAGCGTCGATACAGGGCACGTCGACGAGCAATACTTC. This encodes CSVDTGHVDEQYF.

This clonotype occurred a few times. This chain joins TRBV16 and TRBJ1-4; 7 positions match TRBD1. CDR1 and CDR2 from the germline V gene are KGHSY and FQNENV. The CDR3 runs to 19 residues. Germline trimming cut 4 bases from V and 2 bases from J; bases unmatched to any gene: 16. Written as DNA, the CDR3 is TGTGCCAGCAGCCCGGGCCTGGGAGGGGGCGACCCTACTAATGAAAAACTGTTTTTT. Protein product: CASSPGLGGGDPTNEKLFF.

This clonotype was seen a single time. Since the CDR3 does not end with the conserved phenylalanine or tryptophan, this likely comes from a read error. The J gene is TRBJ2-5, the V gene TRBV29-1, with 10 positions matching TRBD2. CDR1 is SQVTM and CDR2 is ANQGSEA in the germline V gene. The CDR3 totals 15 residues. V lost 5 bases and J lost 7; bases outside the gene matches: 13. CDR3 sequence: CSVSSLAGRGGTQYL. CDR3 bases: TGCAGCGTTTCCTCACTAGCGGGAAGGGGAGGGACCCAGTACCTC.

This clonotype qualifies as medium-sized (0.01 to 0.1%). The gene calls are TRBV6-1 and TRBJ2-7, with TRBD2 matching 8 bases. The trim removed 6 bases at V and 3 bases at J, leaving 10 bases unmatched. The germline gives CDR1 MNHNS, CDR2 SASEGT. The CDR3 spans 15 residues. CDR3 amino acids: CASSWKAGEVYEQYF. The CDR3 nucleotides are TGTGCCAGCAGCTGGAAAGCGGGAGAGGTCTACGAGCAGTACTTC.

This clonotype was counted only a few times. The chain carries TRBV9 and TRBJ2-5, with a possible D match to TRBD2 (6 bases). The CDR3 has 14 residues. Germline V gives CDR1 SGDLS, CDR2 YYNGEE. The V end was cut by 4 bases, the J end by 9 bases, with 19 bases between. CDR3 sequence (DNA): TGTGCCAGCAGCCTCGACGTTCGGGGGACGGCCCAGTACTTC. It is translated as CASSLDVRGTAQYF.

The chain uses TRBV29-1 and TRBJ2-1; the D gene is possibly TRBD2 (7 bases). The CDR3 has 18 amino acids. V lost 4 bases and J lost 4, with 26 bases in between. Germline CDR1 is SQVTM and CDR2 is ANQGSEA. CDR3 loop: CSVGDRHTSGNRYNEQFF. The CDR3 coding sequence is TGCAGCGTTGGAGACAGGCACACCAGCGGGAATCGGTACAATGAGCAGTTCTTC.

Comment on this clonotype: Germline is not matched at one junction end, which may reflect a read error. J is TRBJ2-2 and V is TRBV29-1; D might be TRBD2 (5 bases). CDR1 SQVTM and CDR2 ANQGSEA come from the germline V gene. The CDR3 is 11 residues long. The CDR3 here is CSVGLTGKLFF. CDR3 DNA: TGCAGTGTTGGACTCACCGGGAAGCTGTTTTTC.

This sequence joins TRBV5-4 and TRBJ2-3; 12 bases map to TRBD2. The V gene end was trimmed by 0 bases and the J gene end by 12 bases; junction bases not matched to a gene: 11. CDR3 length: 16 residues. The germline CDR1 and CDR2 sequences are SGHNT and YYREEE (reference sequence). In DNA form, the CDR3 reads TGTGCCAGCAGCTTGGGACTAGCGGGAGTGTCAGATATCCAGTATTTT. This gives the protein CASSLGLAGVSDIQYF.

The chain uses TRBV6-2 or TRBV6-3 and TRBJ2-7, with a possible D match to TRBD1 (6 bases). CDR3 length: 14 residues. V lost 10 bases to trimming and J lost 5 bases, with 21 bases between them. Germline values: CDR1 MNHEY, CDR2 SVGEGT. The CDR3: CANSLQDSVHEQYF. CDR3 bases: TGTGCCAACAGCCTCCAGGACAGTGTCCACGAGCAGTACTTC.

This clonotype was recorded at least ten times. This sequence joins TRBV29-1 and TRBJ2-7; possibly TRBD2 for D (6 bases). V lost 4 bases and J lost 2, with 12 bases in between. CDR1 and CDR2 from the germline V gene are SQVTM and ANQGSEA. The CDR3 contains 13 residues. The CDR3 nucleotides are TGCAGCGTTGCCGGGACTCCCCCCTACGAGCAGTACTTC. This gives the protein CSVAGTPPYEQYF.

Remarks on this clonotype: A read error may account for a junction end that differs from germline. CDR3 in amino acids: CASSYGTWREETQHF. CDR3 in DNA: TGTGCCAGCAGTTACGGTACATGGAGGGAAGAGACCCAGCACTTC. The gene calls are TRBV6-5 and TRBJ2-5; D is possibly TRBD2 (6 bases). Germline values: CDR1 MNHEY, CDR2 SVGAGI. The CDR3 runs to 15 residues.

This chain uses TRBV2 with TRBJ2-1; 9 bases line up with TRBD2. V lost 10 bases, J lost 6 bases, and 13 bases stayed unmatched. Per germline, CDR1 SNHLY and CDR2 FYNNEI. The CDR3 is 15 amino acids. The CDR3 reads CANIQRLADFNEQFF. The CDR3 nucleotides read TGTGCCAACATCCAAAGACTAGCGGACTTCAATGAGCAGTTCTTC.